What follows is one T cell receptor beta chain and its context. Its antigen is not identified. UMIs were attached via template switching, each with a 6-nucleotide sample barcode. TCRalpha along with TCRbeta cDNA was subjected to two nested PCRs lasting about 15 and 9 cycles. TCRdb processed the 5' RACE reads again and assigns one entry to each CDR3 protein, with no DNA. The listing records a few hundred thousand distinct CDR3 sequences. These data come from a study of monozygotic twins with inflammatory bowel disease. Germline CDR1 reads SGHVS; CDR2 reads FNYEAQ. CDR3 length equals 14 residues. General observations from the study: The results supported no single strong signal or clonotype associated with IBD. Limited power may explain why concordant and discordant twins showed no difference in repertoire similarity.

The rearrangement links TRBV7-6 to TRBJ1-5; as DNA is missing, the TRBD1 call by TCRdb cannot be tested. Source material: blood. The TCR comes from a human donor with ulcerative colitis or Crohn's disease, or a healthy co-twin of an affected twin (not recorded which). The CDR3 sequence: CASSRRQGGQPQHF. Supplemented by reference TRBV7-6 and TRBJ1-5, the full variable domain reads GAGVSQSPRYKVTKRGQDVALRCDPISGHVSLYWYRQALGQGPEFLTYFNYEAQQDKSGLPNDRFSAERPEGSISTLTIQRTEQRDSAMYRCASSRRQGGQPQHFGDGTRLSIL.